These T cell receptor beta chains were read from a single sample in a study of blood T cell repertoires in COVID-19. Method: immunoSEQ multiplex PCR; TCRdb's copy keeps in-frame clones and lacks some. The repertoire has more than 120,000 clones, 75% to 90% of them found once; the top ten carry about 37%. The sample comprised peripheral blood. These receptors were collected from a man aged 50-60 years who had recovered from COVID-19. The CDR3 runs from the conserved cysteine through the conserved F or W. A D gene is named only where the DNA matches it firmly. Clone size, where shown, is once, few, many, or a class for clones that have expanded.

. TRBJ2-3 TRBD2 TRBV4-1 TGCGCCAGCAGCCGAGCGGGACTAATGGCGGATACGCAGTATTTT CASSRAGLMADTQYF
. TRBJ2-6 . TRBV19 TGTGCCAGTAGTATCCCCGGGGTGCTCTCTGGGGCCAACGTCCTGACTTTC CASSIPGVLSGANVLTF
. TRBJ1-1 . TRBV19 TGTGCCAGTAGTGAACAGGGAGTGAACACTGAAGCTTTCTTT CASSEQGVNTEAFF
. TRBJ1-6 TRBD1 TRBV2 TGTGCCAGCAGTGGAAGGACAGGGGGCAATTCACCCCTCCACTTT CASSGRTGGNSPLHF
few TRBJ1-1 . TRBV9 TGTGCCAGCAGCGTAGAGGATTTCGGGGGGGATGAAGCTTTCTTT CASSVEDFGGDEAFF
. TRBJ2-5 . TRBV6-5 TGTGCCAGCCTGGGGAGCCAAGAGACCCAGTACTTC CASLGSQETQYF
. TRBJ2-3 TRBD2 TRBV11-2 TGTGCCAGCAGCTTAGTATCGGGACTAGCGGAAAACACAGATACGCAGTATTTT CASSLVSGLAENTDTQYF
once TRBJ2-7 TRBD1 TRBV7-2 TGTGCCAGCAGCTTGGGACAGGGAACCTACGAGCAGTACTTC CASSLGQGTYEQYF
. TRBJ2-5 . TRBV29-1 TGCAGCGTTGATGCTGGGGCAGGGGAGACCCAGTACTTC CSVDAGAGETQYF
once TRBJ1-2 . TRBV11-3 TGTGCCAGCAGCGAGGGACACCTGCTAGGCTACACCTTC CASSEGHLLGYTF
. TRBJ1-1 TRBD1 TRBV7-9 TGTGCCAGCAGGCAAGGAGCCGGGACAGCCATGAACACTGAAGCTTTCTTT CASRQGAGTAMNTEAFF
. TRBJ1-5 . TRBV6-5 TGTGCCACCGAGGACAAGCATAGCAATCAGCCCCAGCATTTT CATEDKHSNQPQHF
. TRBJ2-5 TRBD2 TRBV5-6 TGTGCCAGCAGCTTGAATAGCGGGGGTCAAGAGACCCAGTACTTC CASSLNSGGQETQYF
. TRBJ1-1 . TRBV10-3 TGTGCCACTCGGGGGAGGGGCAAGGACACTGAAGCTTTCTTT CATRGRGKDTEAFF
many TRBJ1-6 . TRBV6-5 TGTGCCAGCAGTTCGTCGGGGTCACCCCTCCACTTT CASSSSGSPLHF
. TRBJ2-5 . TRBV12-3/TRBV12-4 TGTGCCAGCAGTTTCGGGGAGACCCAGTACTTC CASSFGETQYF
. TRBJ1-1 . TRBV15 TGTGCCACCAGCAGAGACATCTCGGCAGGTGAAGCTTTCTTT CATSRDISAGEAFF
. TRBJ2-5 TRBD1 TRBV7-9 TGTGCCAGCAGCTTAGTCAAGGGACAGGGCTTCGAGACCCAGTACTTC CASSLVKGQGFETQYF
. TRBJ1-1 TRBD1 TRBV7-2 TGTGCCAGCAGCTTAGACCTAAGACAGGGCGGGTTGGCTTTCTTT CASSLDLRQGGLAFF
. TRBJ2-3 . TRBV10-2 TGCGCCAGCAGTGAACCCAAGGACAGATTCAGCACAGATACGCAGTATTTT CASSEPKDRFSTDTQYF
. TRBJ1-3 . TRBV19 TGTGCCAGCGGGACAAGGTCATACGAAAACACCATATATTTT CASGTRSYENTIYF
. TRBJ1-1 . TRBV4-1 TGCGCCAGCAGCCAAGACTTAATAGCCACTGAAGCTTTCTTT CASSQDLIATEAFF
. TRBJ2-1 . TRBV4-1 TGCGCCAGCAGCCAAGAAGGCCTAGCCGGTGAGCAGTTCTTC CASSQEGLAGEQFF
. TRBJ2-3 TRBD2 TRBV19 TGTGCCAGTAGTAAGGCAGCGGGGGCCACAGATACGCAGTATTTT CASSKAAGATDTQYF
. TRBJ1-5 . TRBV5-8 TGTGCCAGCAGCTTGGTGACAGTGTATAGCAATCAGCCCCAGCATTTT CASSLVTVYSNQPQHF
. TRBJ1-2 . TRBV6-5 TGTGCCAGCAGTAATCGACAGGACAGAAACTATGGCTACACCTTC CASSNRQDRNYGYTF
. TRBJ1-1 . TRBV4-3 TGCGCCAGCAGCCCCTCTCTGGGCAGGAACACTGAAGCTTTCTTT CASSPSLGRNTEAFF
. TRBJ2-3 TRBD1 TRBV9 TGTGCCAGCAGCGTAGAAGGGACAGGGAGGACAGATACGCAGTATTTT CASSVEGTGRTDTQYF
. TRBJ1-2 . TRBV12-3/TRBV12-4 TGTGCCAGCAGTTTATCGCAGAACTATGGCTACACCTTC CASSLSQNYGYTF
. TRBJ2-1 TRBD1 TRBV2 TGTGCCAGCAGGCGTACCGGGACAGGCTCCTACAATGAGCAGTTCTTC CASRRTGTGSYNEQFF
. TRBJ1-2 . TRBV7-2 TGTGCCAGCAGCGCACGCACAGGGACCTATGGCTACACCTTC CASSARTGTYGYTF
. TRBJ1-2 TRBD1 TRBV29-1 TGCAGCGTTGAGGACAGGGACTATGGCTACACCTTC CSVEDRDYGYTF
. TRBJ2-3 TRBD2 TRBV5-4 TGTGCCACCCGGGGGGGACTAGCGAGTTTGACAGATACGCAGTATTTT CATRGGLASLTDTQYF
. TRBJ1-2 . TRBV7-9 TGTGCCAGCAGCCAGGGTTCTAACTATGGCTACACCTTC CASSQGSNYGYTF
. TRBJ2-6 . TRBV11-2 TGTGCCAGCAGCTTAGTGGGTTGGGGGGTCACTAGTGGGGCCAACGTCCTGACTTTC CASSLVGWGVTSGANVLTF
few TRBJ2-2 . TRBV4-1 TGCGCCAGCAGCCAGGGCCTCGAGGATTATCACCGGGGAGCTGTTTTT CASSQGLEDYHRGAVF
. TRBJ1-2 . TRBV4-1 TGCGCCAGCAGCCAAGTGGCAGGGTGGAACTATGGCTACACCTTC CASSQVAGWNYGYTF
few TRBJ1-1 . TRBV2 TGTGCCAGCAGTGTCCGGCTCAGCGGGACTGAAGCTTTCTTT CASSVRLSGTEAFF
once TRBJ2-2 . TRBV3-1/TRBV3-2 TGTGCCAGCAGCCCGCAAACAGGGACCGGGGAGCTGTTTTTT CASSPQTGTGELFF
few TRBJ2-7 . TRBV5-6 TGTGCCAGCAGCCCGACTAGTTTCTCCTACGAGCAGTACTTC CASSPTSFSYEQYF
. TRBJ2-7 TRBD1 TRBV4-3 TGCGCCAGCAGCCAAGAGGCGGGACAGGGTTTTTCCTACGAGCAGTACTTC CASSQEAGQGFSYEQYF
. TRBJ2-2 . TRBV18 TGTGCCAGCTCACCGGTTAGGGGCACCGGGGAGCTGTTTTTT CASSPVRGTGELFF
. TRBJ1-4 . TRBV6-1 TGTGCCAGCAGTGAAGCGCCGGCAGGGGCGATCGGTGCAACTAATGAAAAACTGTTTTTT CASSEAPAGAIGATNEKLFF
. TRBJ1-5 TRBD1 TRBV5-1 TGCGCCAGCAGCCCCACAGGGGATCAGCCCCAGCATTTT CASSPTGDQPQHF
. TRBJ1-6 . TRBV27 TGTGCCAGCAGCCTCGAGAGCTCCTATAATTCACCCCTCCACTTT CASSLESSYNSPLHF
few TRBJ2-5 TRBD1 TRBV6-5 TGTGCCAGCAGTATGGGACAGGGATTACGAGAGACCCAGTACTTC CASSMGQGLRETQYF
. TRBJ1-3 . TRBV9 TGTGCCAGCAGCGTGTCTCCTCAGGGGAAATCTGGAAACACCATATATTTT CASSVSPQGKSGNTIYF
. TRBJ2-6 . TRBV4-1 TGCGCCAGCAGCCAAGATAACTCTGGGGCCAACGTCCTGACTTTC CASSQDNSGANVLTF
. TRBJ1-2 . TRBV29-1 TGCAGCGTTGAAGGGCGGACAGCTAACTATGGCTACACCTTC CSVEGRTANYGYTF
. TRBJ2-3 TRBD1 TRBV5-4 TGTGCCAGCAGCTTGGTAGGGGGCCCTAGCACAGATACGCAGTATTTT CASSLVGGPSTDTQYF
. TRBJ1-4 . TRBV18 TGTGCCAGCTCACCAACAGCCTCACGGGGTGAAAAACTGTTTTTT CASSPTASRGEKLFF
. TRBJ1-1 TRBD1 TRBV12-3/TRBV12-4 TGTGCCAGCAGTCACACAGGGGGCTCTGAAGCTTTCTTT CASSHTGGSEAFF
. TRBJ1-2 TRBD1 TRBV5-1 TGCGCCAGCAGGATTCGAACAGGGGAATATGGCTACACCTTC CASRIRTGEYGYTF
. TRBJ2-3 TRBD2 TRBV5-4 TGTGCCAGCAGCTTGACTAGCGGAGATACAGATACGCAGTATTTT CASSLTSGDTDTQYF
. TRBJ2-7 TRBD1 TRBV7-8 TGTGCCAGCAGCTCGCCGGACAGGGACGAGCAGTATTTC CASSSPDRDEQYF
. TRBJ2-1 . TRBV19 TGTGCCAGTAGGAATCCAACTACTCACAATGAGCAGTTCTTC CASRNPTTHNEQFF
. TRBJ1-1 TRBD1 TRBV9 TGTGCCAGCAGCGCTAAGACAGGGTGGAGCACTGAAGCTTTCTTT CASSAKTGWSTEAFF